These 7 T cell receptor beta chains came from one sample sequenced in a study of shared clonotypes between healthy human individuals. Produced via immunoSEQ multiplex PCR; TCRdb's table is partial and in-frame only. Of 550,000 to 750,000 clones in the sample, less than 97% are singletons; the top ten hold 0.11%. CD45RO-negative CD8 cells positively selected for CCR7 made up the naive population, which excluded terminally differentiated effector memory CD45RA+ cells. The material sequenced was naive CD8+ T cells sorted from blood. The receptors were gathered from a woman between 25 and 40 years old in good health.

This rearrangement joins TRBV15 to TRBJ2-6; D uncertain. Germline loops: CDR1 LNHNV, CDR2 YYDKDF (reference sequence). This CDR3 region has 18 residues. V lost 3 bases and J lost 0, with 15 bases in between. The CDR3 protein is CATSRTHPIISGANVLTF. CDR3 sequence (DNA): TGTGCCACCAGCAGGACACACCCGATAATCTCTGGGGCCAACGTCCTGACTTTC. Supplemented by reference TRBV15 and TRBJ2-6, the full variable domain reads DAMVIQNPRYQVTQFGKPVTLSCSQTLNHNVMYWYQQKSSQAPKLLFHYYDKDFNNEADTPDNFQSRRPNTSFCFLDIRSPGLGDTAMYLCATSRTHPIISGANVLTFGAGSRLTVL.

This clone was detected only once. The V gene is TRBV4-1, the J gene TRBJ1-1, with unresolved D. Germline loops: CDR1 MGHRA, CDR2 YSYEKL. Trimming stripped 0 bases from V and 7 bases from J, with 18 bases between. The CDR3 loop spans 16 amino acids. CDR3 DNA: TGCGCCAGCAGCCAAGATATGTCCTGGACCCCACTTGAAGCTTTCTTT. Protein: CASSQDMSWTPLEAFF.

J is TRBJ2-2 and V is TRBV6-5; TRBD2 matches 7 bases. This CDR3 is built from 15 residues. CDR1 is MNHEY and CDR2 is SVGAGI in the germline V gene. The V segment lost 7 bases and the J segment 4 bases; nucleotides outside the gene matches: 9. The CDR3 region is CASNGGSSGTGELFF. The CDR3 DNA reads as TGTGCCAGCAATGGCGGGAGTAGCGGCACCGGGGAGCTGTTTTTT.

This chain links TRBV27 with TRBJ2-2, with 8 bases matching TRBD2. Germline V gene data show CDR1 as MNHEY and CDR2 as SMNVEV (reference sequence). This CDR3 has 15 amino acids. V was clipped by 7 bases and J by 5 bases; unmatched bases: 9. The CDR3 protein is CASTEAGGGTGELFF. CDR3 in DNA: TGTGCCAGCACGGAGGCGGGAGGTGGTACCGGGGAGCTGTTTTTT.

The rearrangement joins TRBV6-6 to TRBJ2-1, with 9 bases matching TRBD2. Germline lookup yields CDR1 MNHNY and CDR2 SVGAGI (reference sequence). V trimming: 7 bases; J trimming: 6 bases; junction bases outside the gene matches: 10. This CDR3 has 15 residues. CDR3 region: CASTIVAGDPNEQFF. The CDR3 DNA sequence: TGTGCCAGCACTATCGTAGCGGGAGATCCCAATGAGCAGTTCTTC.

The CDR3 DNA reads as TGTGCCAGCAGTTTACAGGGGGAAAGTGGCTATGGCTACACCTTC. Its protein is CASSLQGESGYGYTF. This chain connects TRBV28 to TRBJ1-2; 7 positions agree with TRBD1. V lost 2 bases and J lost 4; bases outside the gene matches: 7. The germline CDR1 and CDR2 sequences are MDHEN and SYDVKM. CDR3 length equals 15 residues.

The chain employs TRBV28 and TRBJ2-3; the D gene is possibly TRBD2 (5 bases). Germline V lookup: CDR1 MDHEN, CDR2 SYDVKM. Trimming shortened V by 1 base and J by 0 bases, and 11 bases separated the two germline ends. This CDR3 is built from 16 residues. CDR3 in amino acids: CASSLLKRSSTDTQYF. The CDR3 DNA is TGTGCCAGCAGTTTATTGAAGCGGAGTAGCACAGATACGCAGTATTTT.